These 13 T cell receptor beta chains were all obtained from the same sample, sequenced in a study of regulatory T cells in long-lasting Graves disease. Specified time point: persistent/refractory GD, antithyroid drugs over 5 years with positive TRAb. PBMC RNA was the source of the TCR library. Relying on iRepertoire HTBI primers and Arm-PCR of CDR3 regions, the team built TCR beta libraries. Each CDR3 protein gets one entry after TCRdb re-called the multiplex PCR reads with MiXCR. The sample holds about half a million distinct CDR3 sequences, roughly 23% seen once. Sequences were derived from peripheral blood mononuclear cells (PBMCs), sampled when the disease was refractory, from a patient treated with antithyroid drugs. The receptor source for this set is a female donor with Graves disease.

This clonotype came up many times. The chain employs TRBV3-1 and TRBJ1-1, with D uncertain. The length of the CDR3 is 14 residues. Germline CDR1 is LGHDT and CDR2 is YNNKEL (reference sequence). Trimming took off 1 base at V and 6 bases at J, with 12 bases between the two ends. CDR3 residues: CASSQVESRAEAFF. The DNA for the CDR3 is TGTGCCAGCAGCCAAGTCGAGTCCCGCGCTGAAGCTTTCTTT. The whole variable domain, remainder taken from reference TRBV3-1 and TRBJ1-1, is DTAVSQTPKYLVTQMGNDKSIKCEQNLGHDTMYWYKQDSKKFLKIMFSYNNKELIINETVPNRFSPKSPDKAHLNLHINSLELGDSAVYFCASSQVESRAEAFFGQGTRLTVV.

This clonotype was seen a handful of times. This rearrangement joins TRBV3-1 to TRBJ2-7; D might be TRBD2 (5 bases). Trimming shortened V by 1 base and J by 2 bases, and 9 bases separated the two germline ends. The CDR3 contains 14 residues. The germline CDR1 and CDR2 sequences are LGHDT and YNNKEL (reference sequence). The CDR3: CASSQGLITYEQYF. CDR3 DNA sequence: TGTGCCAGCAGCCAAGGACTAATTACCTACGAGCAGTACTTC.

The chain links TRBV19 to TRBJ2-7; 9 bases are a match to TRBD1. The V gene's germline CDR1 is LNHDA and CDR2 SQIVND (reference sequence). The CDR3 spans 16 residues. Losses at the gene ends were 0 bases for V and 5 bases for J; bases not matched to a gene: 8. DNA for the CDR3: TGTGCCAGTAGTATAGATCGGGACAGGGCCAGGAACGAGCAGTACTTC. This sequence encodes CASSIDRDRARNEQYF. Drawing the rest from reference TRBV19 and TRBJ2-7, the complete variable domain is DGGITQSPKYLFRKEGQNVTLSCEQNLNHDAMYWYRQDPGQGLRLIYYSQIVNDFQKGDIAEGYSVSREKKESFPLTVTSAQKNPTAFYLCASSIDRDRARNEQYFGPGTRLTVT.

The V call is TRBV13, the J call TRBJ1-2; D uncertain. Trimming cost V 5 bases and J 6 bases, with 16 bases left between them. There are 14 residues in the CDR3. In germline, CDR1 is PRHDT, CDR2 FYEKMQ (reference sequence). CDR3 sequence reads: CASSILPRPDGYTF. CDR3 sequence (DNA): TGTGCCAGCAGCATATTGCCCCGGCCCGATGGCTACACCTTC.

The rearrangement links TRBV20-1 to TRBJ1-6; D remains ambiguous. V dropped 3 bases and J dropped 10 bases, with 13 bases sitting between them. Per the germline V gene, CDR1 is DFQATT and CDR2 is SNEGSKA (reference sequence). CDR3 length: 13 amino acids. The CDR3 sequence is CSARATNLSPLHF. CDR3 DNA sequence: TGCAGTGCTAGGGCGACAAACCTCTCACCCCTCCACTTT.

This clonotype was counted a few times. V gene TRBV3-1 combines with J gene TRBJ2-7, with D maybe TRBD1 (6 bases). Germline V CDR1 and CDR2: LGHDT, YNNKEL (reference sequence). V lost 5 bases and J 5 bases, leaving 13 bases between the germline ends. This CDR3 comprises 13 residues. CDR3 residues: CASSDRDTHEQYF. For the CDR3, the DNA is TGTGCCAGCAGCGACCGGGACACCCACGAGCAGTACTTC.

The chain has TRBV28 and TRBJ2-1; 7 positions agree with TRBD2. This CDR3 has 16 residues. After removal of 3 bases from V and 0 bases from J, the junction contained 5 bases not matched to a gene. Germline V gives CDR1 MDHEN, CDR2 SYDVKM. The CDR3 spells CASSFSGSSSYNEQFF. In nucleotides, the CDR3 is TGTGCCAGCAGTTTTAGCGGGTCAAGCTCCTACAATGAGCAGTTCTTC.

Remarks on this clonotype: A much larger clone sits a single nucleotide away, making a read error possible. The CDR3 ends on some other residue instead of the conserved phenylalanine or tryptophan, so this is likely a read error. V usage is TRBV7-8 and J usage is TRBJ1-5; D might be TRBD1 (6 bases). Germline V gene data show CDR1 as SGHVS and CDR2 as FQNEAQ. This CDR3 contains 15 residues. V shed 4 bases and J shed 3 bases, with 13 bases lying between them. The DNA for the CDR3 is TGTGCCAGCAGCTCCACAACAGGGAACAATCAGCCCCAGCATCTT. Protein product: CASSSTTGNNQPQHL.

The chain uses TRBV7-8 and TRBJ2-1; D remains ambiguous. The V gene's germline CDR1 is SGHVS and CDR2 FQNEAQ. This CDR3 comprises 15 residues. Trimming removed 5 bases at V and 1 base at J, with 12 bases between. The CDR3 bases are TGTGCCAGCAGCCGGGTCGCGAGTTCCTACAATGAGCAGTTCTTC. Its translation: CASSRVASSYNEQFF.

The rearrangement joins TRBV6-5 to TRBJ2-1; 13 nucleotides line up with TRBD2. The CDR3 is made up of 19 amino acids. Trimming at V came to 2 bases and at J to 0 bases, leaving 7 bases not matched to a gene. Germline loops: CDR1 MNHEY, CDR2 SVGAGI. The CDR3 loop reads CASSYDGTSGTSSYNEQFF. The CDR3 nucleotides read TGTGCCAGCAGTTACGACGGGACTAGCGGGACGAGCTCCTACAATGAGCAGTTCTTC.

Only a few counts were recorded for this clonotype. This chain uses TRBV6-1 with TRBJ1-1; 10 bases align to TRBD1. The CDR3 is made up of 17 amino acids. V was clipped by 5 bases and J by 0 bases; unmatched bases: 9. Looked up from germline, CDR1 is MNHNS and CDR2 is SASEGT. The CDR3: CASSRDGTGALNTEAFF. The CDR3 nucleotides are TGTGCCAGCAGTCGGGACGGGACAGGGGCTCTGAACACTGAAGCTTTCTTT.

This clonotype was seen just once. The genes are TRBV29-1 and TRBJ1-1, with D unresolved. The length of the CDR3 is 14 residues. Trimming left V 5 bases short and J 5 bases short, with 18 bases between. Germline CDR1 reads SQVTM; CDR2 reads ANQGSEA. CDR3 in amino acids: CSVKRPNLGTEAFF. The CDR3 region has the DNA TGCAGCGTTAAGAGGCCGAACCTAGGGACTGAAGCTTTCTTT. The entire variable domain, with the rest obtained from reference TRBV29-1 and TRBJ1-1, is as follows: SAVISQKPSRDICQRGTSLTIQCQVDSQVTMMFWYRQQPGQSLTLIATANQGSEATYESGFVIDKFPISRPNLTFSTLTVSNMSPEDSSIYLCSVKRPNLGTEAFFGQGTRLTVV.

This clonotype appeared a few times. The rearrangement uses TRBV6-2 or TRBV6-3 and TRBJ2-2, with 7 bases matching TRBD2. Germline V gene sequence: CDR1 MNHEY, CDR2 SVGEGT. CDR3 size: 19 residues. V gave up 6 bases and J gave up 4 bases; unmatched junction bases: 20. The CDR3 region has the DNA TGTGCCAGCAGCGACCGTCGGAAGTGTGGGGGGGGTGGCACCGGGGAGCTGTTTTTT. Residues: CASSDRRKCGGGGTGELFF.